These 5 T cell receptor beta chains share one sample of origin, sequenced in a study of cytomegalovirus exposure and HLA in healthy donors. The primer mix had 60 Vbeta and 13 Jbeta primers. Assay used: immunoSEQ multiplex PCR; TCRdb lists only in-frame clones, some missing. The data show some 100,000 clones, roughly 75% seen once. Sequencing input: PBMCs. The source is a male donor in good health and CMV-seropositive.

The chain has TRBV6-1 and TRBJ2-7; TRBD2 might be the D (6 bases). Per the germline V gene, CDR1 is MNHNS and CDR2 is SASEGT. The length of the CDR3 is 13 residues. V was trimmed by 1 base and J by 6 bases, leaving 10 bases between them. CDR3 DNA: TGTGCCAGCAGTGAAGTAACCGGGGGCGAGCAGTACTTC. Translated, it gives CASSEVTGGEQYF.

The chain carries TRBV7-7 and TRBJ2-5; maybe TRBD2 (7 bases). V lost 0 bases to trimming and J lost 2 bases, with 10 bases between them. The CDR3 runs 15 residues. CDR1 and CDR2 from the germline V gene are SSHAT and FNYEAQ (reference sequence). The CDR3 loop reads CASSLARGPQETQYF. CDR3 DNA: TGTGCCAGCAGCTTAGCGCGGGGGCCTCAAGAGACCCAGTACTTC.

The gene calls are TRBV11-2 and TRBJ2-7, with 7 bases that match TRBD1. The germline gives CDR1 SGHAT, CDR2 FQNNGV. The CDR3 totals 19 residues. V was pared by 0 bases and J by 0 bases, with 14 bases of the junction left unmatched. Here the CDR3 reads CASSLDGAGGLRSSYEQYF. CDR3 DNA: TGTGCCAGCAGCTTAGATGGGGCAGGGGGTCTTCGGAGCTCCTACGAGCAGTACTTC.

This clone was detected a few times. J is TRBJ2-3 and V is TRBV11-2, with 12 bases identical to TRBD2. Germline V lookup: CDR1 SGHAT, CDR2 FQNNGV. V dropped 6 bases and J dropped 2; count of bases not matched to a gene: 12. The CDR3 covers 18 residues. Written as DNA, the CDR3 is TGTGCCAGCAGTCACCCCCCGACTAGCGGGGGCTACACAGATACGCAGTATTTT. Translating it yields CASSHPPTSGGYTDTQYF.

The rearrangement links TRBV28 to TRBJ1-5; 7 nucleotides agree with TRBD1. Germline CDR1 is MDHEN and CDR2 is SYDVKM. V gave up 6 bases and J gave up 0 bases; unmatched junction bases: 11. This CDR3 region has 17 residues. CDR3 sequence (DNA): TGTGCCAGCAGCTACTACGGGACAGCTCATAGCAATCAGCCCCAGCATTTT. Translated: CASSYYGTAHSNQPQHF.